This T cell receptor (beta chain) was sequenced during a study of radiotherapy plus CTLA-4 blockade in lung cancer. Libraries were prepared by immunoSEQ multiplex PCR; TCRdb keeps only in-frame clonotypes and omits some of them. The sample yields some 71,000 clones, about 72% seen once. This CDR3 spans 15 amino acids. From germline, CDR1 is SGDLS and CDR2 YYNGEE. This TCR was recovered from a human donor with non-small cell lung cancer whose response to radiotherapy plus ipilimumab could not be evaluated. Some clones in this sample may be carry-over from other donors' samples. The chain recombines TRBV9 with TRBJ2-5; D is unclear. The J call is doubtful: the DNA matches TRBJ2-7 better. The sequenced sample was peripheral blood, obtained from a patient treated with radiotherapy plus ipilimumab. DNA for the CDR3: TGTGCCAGCAGCGCCCCCGGTTCCGATCCCTACGAGCAGTACTTC. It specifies CASSAPGSDPYEQYF.